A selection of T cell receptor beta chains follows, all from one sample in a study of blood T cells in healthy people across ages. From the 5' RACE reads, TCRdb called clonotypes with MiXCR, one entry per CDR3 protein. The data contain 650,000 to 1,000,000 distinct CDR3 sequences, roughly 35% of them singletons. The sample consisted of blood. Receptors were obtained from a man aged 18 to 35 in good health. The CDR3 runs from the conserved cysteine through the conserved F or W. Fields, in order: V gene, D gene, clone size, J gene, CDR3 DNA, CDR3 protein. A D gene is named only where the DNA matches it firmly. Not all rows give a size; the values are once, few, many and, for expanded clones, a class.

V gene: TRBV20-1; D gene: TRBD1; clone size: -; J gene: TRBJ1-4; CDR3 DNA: TGCAGTGCTCCCGACCCACAGGGGACGGATGAAAAACTGTTTTTT; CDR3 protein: CSAPDPQGTDEKLFF
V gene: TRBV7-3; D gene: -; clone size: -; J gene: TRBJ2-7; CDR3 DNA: TGTGCCAGCAGCCCCTCGGACTTATCCTACGAGCAGTACTTC; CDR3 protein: CASSPSDLSYEQYF
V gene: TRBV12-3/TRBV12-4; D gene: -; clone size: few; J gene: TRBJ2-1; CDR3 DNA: TGTGCCAGCAGTTTTGGGCACCTCTCCTACAATGAGCAGTTCTTC; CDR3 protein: CASSFGHLSYNEQFF
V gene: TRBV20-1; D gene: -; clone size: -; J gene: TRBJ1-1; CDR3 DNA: TGCAGTGCTAGTCCACCTACACTCGAGGAAGCTTTCTTT; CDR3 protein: CSASPPTLEEAFF
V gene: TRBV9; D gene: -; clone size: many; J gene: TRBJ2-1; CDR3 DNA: TGTGCCAGCAGCCGGCGAGGAGGGACCTACAATGAGCAGTTCTTC; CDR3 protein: CASSRRGGTYNEQFF
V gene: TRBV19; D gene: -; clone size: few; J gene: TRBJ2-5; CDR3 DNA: TGTGCCAGTAGCCAAGGTCGCCAAGAGACCCAGTACTTC; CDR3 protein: CASSQGRQETQYF
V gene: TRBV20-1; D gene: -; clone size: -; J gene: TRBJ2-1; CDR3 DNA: TGCAGTGCTAGAGATCCCAGGGGACCGGGGGATGAGCAGTTCTTC; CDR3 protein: CSARDPRGPGDEQFF
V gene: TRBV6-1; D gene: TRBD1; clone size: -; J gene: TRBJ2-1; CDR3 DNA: TGTGCCAGCAGTGAAATGACAGGGGATGAGCAGTTCTTC; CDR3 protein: CASSEMTGDEQFF
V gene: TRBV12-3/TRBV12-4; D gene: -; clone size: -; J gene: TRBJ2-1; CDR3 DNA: TGTGCCAGCACCCTTGCAAGTTCGGGCGAGCAGTTCTTC; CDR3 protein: CASTLASSGEQFF
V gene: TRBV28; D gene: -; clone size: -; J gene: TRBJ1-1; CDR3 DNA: TGTGCCAGCAGTTTAAGGCGAAGGGACCTTACGAACACTGAAGCTTTCTTT; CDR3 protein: CASSLRRRDLTNTEAFF
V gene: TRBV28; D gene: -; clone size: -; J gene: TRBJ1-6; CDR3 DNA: TGTGCCAGCAGTCCCCCTTGGGGGAGCTCCTATAATTCACCCCCCCACTTT; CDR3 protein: CASSPPWGSSYNSPPHF
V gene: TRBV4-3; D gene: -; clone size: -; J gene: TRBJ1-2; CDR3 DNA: TGCGCCAGCAGCCAAGATGCGGGCAGGCAGGACTATGGCTACACCTTC; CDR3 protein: CASSQDAGRQDYGYTF
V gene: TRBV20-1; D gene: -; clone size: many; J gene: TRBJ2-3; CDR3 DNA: TGCAGTGCTAGAGTAGGCTTACAGGTCACAGATACGCAGTATTTT; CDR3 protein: CSARVGLQVTDTQYF
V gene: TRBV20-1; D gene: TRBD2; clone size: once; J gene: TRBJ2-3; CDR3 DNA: TGCAGTGCTAGAGATTCCCGGCGGGGGATGGATACGCAGTATTTT; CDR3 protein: CSARDSRRGMDTQYF
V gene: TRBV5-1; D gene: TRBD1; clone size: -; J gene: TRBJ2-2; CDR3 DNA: TGCGCCAGCAGCTTGGCCGACAGGGGGTCCGGGGAGCTGTTTTTT; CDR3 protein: CASSLADRGSGELFF
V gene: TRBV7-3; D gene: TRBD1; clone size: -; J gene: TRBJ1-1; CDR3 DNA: TGTGCCAGCAGCTTAGTACGACAGGGTGAAGGGACTGAAGCTTTCTTT; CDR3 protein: CASSLVRQGEGTEAFF
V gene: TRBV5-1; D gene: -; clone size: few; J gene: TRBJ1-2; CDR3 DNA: TGCGCCAGCAGCGAACCGCCAACGGACTATGGCTACACCTTC; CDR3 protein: CASSEPPTDYGYTF
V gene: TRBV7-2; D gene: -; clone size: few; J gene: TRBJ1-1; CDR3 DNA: TGTGCCAGCAGCTCAACAGGGTTTGGAACTGAAGCTTTCTTT; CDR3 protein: CASSSTGFGTEAFF
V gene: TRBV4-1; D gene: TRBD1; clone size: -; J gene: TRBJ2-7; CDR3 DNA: TGCGCCAGCAGCCGCGGACCCGAGACAGGGACCTACGAGCAGTACTTC; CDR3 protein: CASSRGPETGTYEQYF
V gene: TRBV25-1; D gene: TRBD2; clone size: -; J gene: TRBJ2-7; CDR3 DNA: TGTGCCAGCAGTGAAGGAGGCGGGAGACAACTTTCCTACGAGCAGTACTTC; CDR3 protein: CASSEGGGRQLSYEQYF
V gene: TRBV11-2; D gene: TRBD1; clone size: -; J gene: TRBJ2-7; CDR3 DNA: TGTGCCAGCAGCTGGGGGTTCGGGACAGGGAATACCTACGAGCAGTACTTC; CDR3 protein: CASSWGFGTGNTYEQYF
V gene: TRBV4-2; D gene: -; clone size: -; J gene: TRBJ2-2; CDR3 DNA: TGTGCCAGCAGCCAAGGTCCGCGGGGACCGAACACCGGGGAGCTGTTTTTT; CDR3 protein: CASSQGPRGPNTGELFF
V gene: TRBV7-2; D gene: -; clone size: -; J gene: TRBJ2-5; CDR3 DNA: TGTGCCAGCATCCACCCTGTAGAGACCCAGTACTTC; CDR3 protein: CASIHPVETQYF
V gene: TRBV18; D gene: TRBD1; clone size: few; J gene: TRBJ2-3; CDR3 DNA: TGTGCCAGCTCACCGACAGGGCTGAGCACAGATACGCAGTATTTT; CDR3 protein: CASSPTGLSTDTQYF
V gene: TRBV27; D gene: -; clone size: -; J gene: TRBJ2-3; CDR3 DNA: TGTGCCAGCAGCTACGGACAGCGAAGCACAGATGCGCAGTATTTT; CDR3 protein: CASSYGQRSTDAQYF
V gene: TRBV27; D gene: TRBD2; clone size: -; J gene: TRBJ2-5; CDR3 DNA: TGTGCCAGCAGTCCGACTAGCGGGATTCTCCGGGAGACCCAGTACTTC; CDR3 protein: CASSPTSGILRETQYF
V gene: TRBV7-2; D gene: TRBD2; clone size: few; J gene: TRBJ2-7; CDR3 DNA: TGTGCCAGCAGTTCCGTAGGCGGGGGTTCCTACGAGCAGTACTTC; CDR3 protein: CASSSVGGGSYEQYF
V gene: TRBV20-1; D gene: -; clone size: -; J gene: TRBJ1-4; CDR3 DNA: TGCAGTGCGCAGGCTGTGGATAACAGCGATGAAAAACTGTTTTTT; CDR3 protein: CSAQAVDNSDEKLFF